The 27 T cell receptor beta chains below come from one sample, sequenced in a study of OX40 agonist ivuxolimab in advanced cancers. Assay used: immunoSEQ multiplex PCR; TCRdb lists only in-frame clones, some missing. The sample has 95,000 to 100,000 clones, about 79% seen once. The source was CD4+ or CD8+ T cells sorted from blood, collected in a trial of the OX40 agonist ivuxolimab. The receptor source for this set is an adult with an advanced solid tumor such as melanoma, head and neck, liver or kidney cancer.

The chain carries TRBV28 and TRBJ1-1; weak D call: TRBD1 (5 bases). Germline CDR1 reads MDHEN; CDR2 reads SYDVKM. The V end was cut by 0 bases, the J end by 3 bases, with 17 bases between. The CDR3 length is 17 residues. This CDR3 reads CASSLWGGRYLDTEAFF. The DNA of the CDR3 is TGTGCCAGCAGTTTATGGGGGGGGAGATATCTAGACACTGAAGCTTTCTTT.

This chain joins TRBV10-3 and TRBJ2-1, with D unresolved. The germline V gene has CDR1 ENHRY and CDR2 SYGVKD. V dropped 4 bases and J dropped 5 bases, with 6 bases sitting between them. CDR3 size: 12 residues. The CDR3 loop reads CAISVGDNEQFF. The CDR3 DNA follows: TGTGCCATCAGTGTAGGAGACAATGAGCAGTTCTTC.

This clone occurred once. J is TRBJ2-7 and V is TRBV5-1; no clear D gene. Trimming stripped 3 bases from V and 7 bases from J, with 14 bases between. The CDR3 contains 13 residues. Germline V gene data show CDR1 as SGHRS and CDR2 as YFSETQ. CDR3 in DNA: TGCGCCAGCAGCTCCGCAACTCAGACAGAGCAGTACTTC. It translates to CASSSATQTEQYF.

The chain couples TRBV4-2 to TRBJ2-1; TRBD2 matches at 7 bases. The germline V gene has CDR1 LGHNA and CDR2 YNFKEQ. J was trimmed by 9 bases and V by 6 bases; bases with no gene match: 11. There are 14 residues in the CDR3. CDR3 DNA: TGTGCCAGCAGTCGGACTAGTCCCTTTGGTGAGCAGTTCTTC. It specifies CASSRTSPFGEQFF.

J is TRBJ2-3 and V is TRBV11-3, with D tentatively TRBD1 (5 bases). The CDR3 covers 13 residues. Germline assignment: CDR1 SGHNT and CDR2 YENEEA. Trimming cost V 5 bases and J 4 bases, with 10 bases left between them. This CDR3 reads CASSVPGSDTQYF. In DNA, the CDR3 is TGTGCCAGCAGCGTCCCAGGGTCAGATACGCAGTATTTT.

This chain joins TRBV7-3 and TRBJ2-1; D is possibly TRBD1 or TRBD2 (5 bases each). Trimming cost V 2 bases and J 7 bases, with 15 bases left between them. The CDR3 is 15 residues long. Germline V gene data show CDR1 as SGHTA and CDR2 as FQGTGA. CDR3 region: CASSLVPGPENEQFF. CDR3 DNA sequence: TGTGCCAGCAGCTTAGTTCCGGGACCAGAAAATGAGCAGTTCTTC.

The chain uses TRBV29-1 and TRBJ2-5, with 10 nucleotides matching TRBD2. Germline CDR1 and CDR2: SQVTM and ANQGSEA. The CDR3 is made up of 14 amino acids. J was trimmed by 3 bases and V by 4 bases; bases with no gene match: 5. The CDR3 loop reads CSVALAGKKETQYF. The CDR3 coding sequence is TGCAGCGTTGCACTAGCGGGGAAAAAAGAGACCCAGTACTTC. Full variable domain (rest looked up from reference TRBV29-1 and TRBJ2-5): SAVISQKPSRDICQRGTSLTIQCQVDSQVTMMFWYRQQPGQSLTLIATANQGSEATYESGFVIDKFPISRPNLTFSTLTVSNMSPEDSSIYLCSVALAGKKETQYFGPGTRLLVL.

J is TRBJ2-7 and V is TRBV5-1, with a tentative D call TRBD1 (6 bases). The V end was cut by 1 base, the J end by 0 bases, with 8 bases between. The CDR3 loop spans 14 amino acids. The V gene's germline CDR1 is SGHRS and CDR2 YFSETQ. This CDR3 reads CASSLTGPSYEQYF. CDR3 DNA: TGCGCCAGCAGCTTGACAGGGCCCTCCTACGAGCAGTACTTC. Drawing the rest from reference TRBV5-1 and TRBJ2-7, the complete variable domain is KAGVTQTPRYLIKTRGQQVTLSCSPISGHRSVSWYQQTPGQGLQFLFEYFSETQRNKGNFPGRFSGRQFSNSRSEMNVSTLELGDSALYLCASSLTGPSYEQYFGPGTRLTVT.

The CDR3 loop reads CAWSANRVGANVLTF. The DNA of the CDR3 is TGTGCCTGGAGTGCAAACAGGGTTGGGGCCAACGTCCTGACTTTC. This sequence joins TRBV30 and TRBJ2-6, with D perhaps TRBD1 (6 bases). The CDR3 has 15 residues. V lost 1 base and J lost 3, with 10 bases in between. CDR1 is GTSNPN and CDR2 is SVGIG in the germline V gene (reference sequence).

In its sample, this clone was seen a few times. The rearrangement uses TRBV5-1 and TRBJ2-3; 7 bases fit TRBD1. This CDR3 comprises 13 residues. Germline CDR1 is SGHRS and CDR2 is YFSETQ. The J segment lost 8 bases and the V segment lost 2 bases, leaving 5 bases of the junction unmatched. CDR3 nucleotide sequence: TGCGCCAGCAGCTTCGACTCAGGGGGTACGCAGTATTTT. Its translation is CASSFDSGGTQYF.

V and J are TRBV27 and TRBJ2-7; D not resolved. V was clipped by 3 bases and J by 0 bases, with 12 bases between them. The CDR3 has 15 residues. The germline V gene has CDR1 MNHEY and CDR2 SMNVEV (reference sequence). The CDR3 DNA follows: TGTGCCAGCAGTTTCGGGTCCCGGAGCTCCTACGAGCAGTACTTC. This sequence encodes CASSFGSRSSYEQYF.

This sequence joins TRBV27 and TRBJ1-5; no firm D call. The CDR3 sequence is 13 residues long. Per germline, CDR1 MNHEY and CDR2 SMNVEV (reference sequence). The V and J ends lost 2 bases and 5 bases respectively, with 7 bases between them. The CDR3 DNA is TGTGCCAGCAGTTTACAGTCGGATCAGCCCCAGCATTTT. As protein: CASSLQSDQPQHF.

This chain links TRBV7-2 with TRBJ1-6; the D gene is possibly TRBD1 (5 bases). The germline V gene has CDR1 SGHTA and CDR2 FQGNSA. Trimming pared 6 bases from V and 7 bases from J, leaving 19 bases between. The CDR3 loop spans 16 amino acids. The chain's CDR3 is CASSLFQGFGNSPLHF. The CDR3 nucleotides read TGTGCCAGCAGTCTATTCCAGGGATTTGGCAATTCACCCCTCCACTTT.

As regards this clone: The sample holds other DNA sequences that translate to the same CDR3. This chain uses TRBV10-3 with TRBJ1-2, with D possibly being TRBD1 (5 bases). The CDR3 runs to 13 residues. Between the trimmed V and J ends, which lost 5 bases and 1 base, there was a span of 8 bases. Germline-derived CDR1 and CDR2 are ENHRY and SYGVKD. CDR3 in amino acids: CAISSDSNYGYTF. The CDR3 DNA follows: TGTGCCATCAGTTCTGACAGTAACTATGGCTACACCTTC.

This chain uses TRBV28 with TRBJ2-7; D might be TRBD1 or TRBD2, each matching 6 bases. Trimming took 5 bases from V and 3 from J, leaving 20 bases between them. The CDR3 extends over 16 amino acids. The germline V gene has CDR1 MDHEN and CDR2 SYDVKM. The CDR3 DNA is TGTGCCAGCAGTGCCGATAGGGGGGTCCAGGTCTACGAGCAGTACTTC. Amino acid sequence: CASSADRGVQVYEQYF.

CDR3 amino acids: CASSRKETGNEQYF. The CDR3 nucleotides read TGTGCCAGCAGCCGCAAAGAGACAGGGAACGAGCAGTACTTC. The V and J genes are TRBV6-1 and TRBJ2-7; 7 nucleotides match TRBD1. J lost 5 bases, V lost 6 bases, and 10 bases had no gene match. CDR1 MNHNS and CDR2 SASEGT come from the germline V gene. The CDR3 length is 14 residues.

The V and J genes are TRBV27 and TRBJ2-7; 9 bases agree with TRBD1. This CDR3 comprises 15 residues. Germline V CDR1 and CDR2: MNHEY, SMNVEV (reference sequence). V was clipped by 2 bases and J by 2 bases; unmatched bases: 4. The CDR3 region has the DNA TGTGCCAGCAGTTTAAAAGGGACAGGGCCCTACGAGCAGTACTTC. Encoded protein: CASSLKGTGPYEQYF.

This sequence joins TRBV14 and TRBJ2-6; D is uncertain. This CDR3 contains 16 residues. The V gene's germline CDR1 is SGHDN and CDR2 FVKESK. Between the trimmed V and J ends, which lost 1 base and 0 bases, there was a span of 7 bases. CDR3 amino acids: CASSQGGYSGANVLTF. DNA for the CDR3: TGTGCCAGCAGCCAAGGGGGTTACTCTGGGGCCAACGTCCTGACTTTC.

The V and J genes are TRBV7-6 and TRBJ2-2, with D possibly matching TRBD1 (5 bases). Germline V gene lookup returns CDR1 SGHVS and CDR2 FNYEAQ. V gave up 5 bases and J gave up 0 bases, with 13 bases separating them. The CDR3 sequence is 16 residues long. The CDR3 nucleotides read TGTGCCAGCAGCCAGAGACAGATATCGAACACCGGGGAGCTGTTTTTT. Translation gives CASSQRQISNTGELFF.

This chain links TRBV7-7 with TRBJ2-3, with D possibly being TRBD2 (6 bases). Trimming took off 1 base at V and 1 base at J, with 9 bases between the two ends. The CDR3 has 15 residues. Looked up from germline, CDR1 is SSHAT and CDR2 is FNYEAQ (reference sequence). In nucleotides, the CDR3 is TGTGCCAGCAGCTTAGGAGGAGGGGGCACAGATACGCAGTATTTT. This gives the protein CASSLGGGGTDTQYF.

V is TRBV7-8 and J is TRBJ1-4; 7 bases align to TRBD1. The CDR3 extends over 15 amino acids. CDR1 is SGHVS, CDR2 FQNEAQ, per germline. V lost 6 bases, J lost 5 bases, and 9 bases stayed unmatched. The CDR3 bases are TGTGCCAGCAGACGAGATACAGGGGCCAATGAAAAACTGTTTTTT. It specifies CASRRDTGANEKLFF.

The V gene is TRBV28, the J gene TRBJ1-5; possible D gene TRBD1, 5 bases. The V gene lost 2 bases and the J gene lost 0 bases, with 8 bases spanning the gap. Germline V lookup: CDR1 MDHEN, CDR2 SYDVKM. The CDR3 spans 15 residues. CDR3 protein: CASSLTGGSNQPQHF. The CDR3 region has the DNA TGTGCCAGCAGTTTAACAGGTGGTAGCAATCAGCCCCAGCATTTT.

The chain joins TRBV15 to TRBJ2-5; the match to TRBD2 covers 8 bases. J lost 7 bases, V lost 5 bases, and 12 bases had no gene match. The CDR3 is made up of 15 amino acids. CDR1 is LNHNV and CDR2 is YYDKDF in the germline V gene (reference sequence). The CDR3 DNA follows: TGTGCCACCAGCGCCCTTTCGAGCGGGGGTGGGACCCAGTACTTC. Translation gives CATSALSSGGGTQYF.

V usage is TRBV9 and J usage is TRBJ2-2, with a tentative D call TRBD2 (6 bases). V dropped 4 bases and J dropped 0 bases, with 16 bases sitting between them. The CDR3 consists of 17 residues. Germline V lookup: CDR1 SGDLS, CDR2 YYNGEE. The CDR3 DNA is TGTGCCAGCAGCCCCCCTATAGCGGAGGCGAACACCGGGGAGCTGTTTTTT. Translating it yields CASSPPIAEANTGELFF.

This clone was recorded only once. CDR3 residues: CATSSGGAEAFF. In nucleotides, the CDR3 is TGTGCCACCAGCAGCGGGGGGGCTGAAGCTTTCTTT. The chain links TRBV15 to TRBJ1-1; tentative D call: TRBD1 (5 bases). Germline V gene sequence: CDR1 LNHNV, CDR2 YYDKDF (reference sequence). The length of the CDR3 is 12 residues. The V end lost 3 bases, the J end lost 6 bases, and 8 bases lay between the germline ends.

The genes are TRBV19 and TRBJ2-5; D gene unclear. Trimming pared 1 base from V and 13 bases from J, leaving 13 bases between. CDR1 is LNHDA, CDR2 SQIVND, per germline (reference sequence). This CDR3 has 12 amino acids. CDR3: CASSIGTPPMYF. CDR3 nucleotides: TGTGCCAGTAGTATAGGGACCCCCCCCATGTACTTC.

J is TRBJ2-2 and V is TRBV6-1; D call uncertain. The CDR3 contains 15 residues. V shed 1 base and J shed 0 bases, with 6 bases lying between them. Germline loops: CDR1 MNHNS, CDR2 SASEGT. The CDR3 protein is CASSEGRSNTGELFF. For the CDR3, the DNA is TGTGCCAGCAGTGAAGGACGGTCGAACACCGGGGAGCTGTTTTTT.